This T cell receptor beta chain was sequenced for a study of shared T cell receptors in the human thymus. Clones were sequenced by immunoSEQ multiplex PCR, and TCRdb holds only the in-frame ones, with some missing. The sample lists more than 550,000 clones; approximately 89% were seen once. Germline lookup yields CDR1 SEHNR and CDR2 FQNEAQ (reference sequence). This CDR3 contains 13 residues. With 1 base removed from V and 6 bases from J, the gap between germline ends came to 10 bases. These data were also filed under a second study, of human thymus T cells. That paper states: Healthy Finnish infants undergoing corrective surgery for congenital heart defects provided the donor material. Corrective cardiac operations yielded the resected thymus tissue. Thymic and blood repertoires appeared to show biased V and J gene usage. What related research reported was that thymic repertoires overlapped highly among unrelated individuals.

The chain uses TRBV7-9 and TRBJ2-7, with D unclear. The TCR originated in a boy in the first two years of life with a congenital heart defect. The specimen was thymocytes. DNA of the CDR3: TGTGCCAGCAGCTTAGTTCCTTCCGGCGAGCAGTACTTC. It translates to CASSLVPSGEQYF.